The following is a T cell receptor beta chain sequence with its context. Its antigen is currently not known. No much larger clone exists at a distance of one base, and base qualities are not known. CDR1 and CDR2 are read off the germline V gene as MDHEN and SYDVKM. Measured from the cysteine to the phenylalanine, the CDR3 is 13 residues long. Kept here is only the CDR3 DNA, which spans 39 bases and is read in frame from base 1. Trimming at the junction amounts to 3 bases on V and 5 bases on J, and the germline ends lie 10 bases apart. The sample comes from a study of blood T cell repertoires in COVID-19 (dated by TCRdb to about 2020). General notes on the study: Samples covering the acute and convalescent phases of COVID-19 were provided by collaborators in the United States, Italy and Spain. Where available, HLA class I and class II types were obtained from metadata supplied by the sample provider rather than from assay-based typing. Samples came from the ongoing ImmuneRACE study (first 160 participants) plus 1,254 subjects from 6 global collaborators. The prospective study material was composed of cDNA or gDNA derived from T cells, B-cell-depleted T cells, or PBMCs. Deeply sampled blood TCRbeta repertoires from subjects exposed to, actively infected with, or recovered from COVID-19 were included in the dataset. A de-identified subject ID, COVID-19 status, age in years and sex were almost always included in the sample metadata. The repertoires were released in a freely available public database intended as a resource for research on the immune response to SARS-CoV-2.

What the research found in general, with its limitations: Clinical and demographic metadata were provided uncurated, with the amount varying by source and participant.

The collaborating institutions used their own protocols to collect whole blood in K2EDTA tubes. For TCRbeta analysis, collaborators shipped samples as frozen whole blood, isolated PBMCs, or DNA extracted from either of those sample types. TCRbeta CDR3 regions were amplified from genomic DNA using the immunoSEQ Assay, a bias-controlled multiplex PCR. As for the authors' bioinformatics: Nucleated cell counts per sample were estimated from amplification of reference gene primers within the assay. To quantify the absolute abundance of each unique TCRbeta CDR3 rearrangement, sequence reads were collapsed and filtered. For each sample, productive Simpson clonality was calculated by taking the square root of Simpson's diversity index across productive rearrangements. TCRdb re-hosts the immuneACCESS table, in-frame sequences only. Its copies lack some clones; in the studies checked, an unresolved V gene accounts for under half of them, and the cause for the rest is not known. V, J and clone size were drawn from that table, and D and trimming were deduced from the DNA. The sample contains 150,000 to 200,000 clones, just over 85% of them found a single time. The top ten constitute nearly 8.5% of the sample.

Recombination connected TRBV28 to TRBJ1-1, and TRBD1 may be the D gene, going by 5 matching bases. Specimen: peripheral blood. The TCR originated in a man in his sixties with acute or convalescent COVID-19. The sequence in DNA is TGTGCCAGCAGTTTCAGGGTGGGGACTGAAGCTTTCTTT. The encoded protein is CASSFRVGTEAFF.